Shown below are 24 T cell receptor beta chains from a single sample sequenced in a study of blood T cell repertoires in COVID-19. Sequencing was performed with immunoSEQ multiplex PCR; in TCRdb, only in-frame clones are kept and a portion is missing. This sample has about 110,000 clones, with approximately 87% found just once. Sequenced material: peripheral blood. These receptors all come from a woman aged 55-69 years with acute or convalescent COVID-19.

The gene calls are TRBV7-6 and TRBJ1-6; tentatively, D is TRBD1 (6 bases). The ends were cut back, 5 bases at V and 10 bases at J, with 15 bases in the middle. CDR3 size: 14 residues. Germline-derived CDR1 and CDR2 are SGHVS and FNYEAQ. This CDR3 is CASSPQGSDSPLHF. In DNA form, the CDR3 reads TGTGCCAGCAGCCCACAGGGCTCAGACTCACCCCTCCACTTT.

CDR3 DNA sequence: TGTGCCAGCCTAGCGGGACCGCCCTACGAGCAGTACTTC. It encodes CASLAGPPYEQYF. This chain links TRBV28 with TRBJ2-7; 9 bases line up with TRBD2. CDR3 length: 13 residues. The V and J ends lost 8 bases and 2 bases, in that order; junction bases with no gene match: 4. Germline-derived CDR1 and CDR2 are MDHEN and SYDVKM.

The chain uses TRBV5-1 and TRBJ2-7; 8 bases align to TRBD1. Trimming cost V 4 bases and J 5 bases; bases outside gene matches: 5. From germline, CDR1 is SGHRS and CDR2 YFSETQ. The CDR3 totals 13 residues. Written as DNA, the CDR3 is TGCGCCAGCAGCCCGGGACAGGACCACGAGCAGTACTTC. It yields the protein CASSPGQDHEQYF. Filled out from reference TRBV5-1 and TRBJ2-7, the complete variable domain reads KAGVTQTPRYLIKTRGQQVTLSCSPISGHRSVSWYQQTPGQGLQFLFEYFSETQRNKGNFPGRFSGRQFSNSRSEMNVSTLELGDSALYLCASSPGQDHEQYFGPGTRLTVT.

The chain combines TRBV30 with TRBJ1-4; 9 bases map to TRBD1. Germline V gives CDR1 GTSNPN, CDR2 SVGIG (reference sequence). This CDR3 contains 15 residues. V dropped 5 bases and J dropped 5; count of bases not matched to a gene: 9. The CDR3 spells CAWLPPGQGNEKLFF. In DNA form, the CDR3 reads TGTGCCTGGTTACCACCGGGACAGGGAAATGAAAAACTGTTTTTT. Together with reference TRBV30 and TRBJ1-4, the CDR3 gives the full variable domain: SQTIHQWPATLVQPVGSPLSLECTVEGTSNPNLYWYRQAAGRGLQLLFYSVGIGQISSEVPQNLSASRPQDRQFILSSKKLLLSDSGFYLCAWLPPGQGNEKLFFGSGTQLSVL.

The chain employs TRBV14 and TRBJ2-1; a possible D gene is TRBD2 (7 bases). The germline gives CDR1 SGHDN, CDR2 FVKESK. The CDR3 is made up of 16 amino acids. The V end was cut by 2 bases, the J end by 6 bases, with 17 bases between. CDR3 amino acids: CASSQPSGGGRNEQFF. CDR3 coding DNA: TGTGCCAGCAGCCAACCCTCTGGGGGGGGGCGCAATGAGCAGTTCTTC. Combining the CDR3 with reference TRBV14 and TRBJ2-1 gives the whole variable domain EAGVTQFPSHSVIEKGQTVTLRCDPISGHDNLYWYRRVMGKEIKFLLHFVKESKQDESGMPNNRFLAERTGGTYSTLKVQPAELEDSGVYFCASSQPSGGGRNEQFFGPGTRLTVL.

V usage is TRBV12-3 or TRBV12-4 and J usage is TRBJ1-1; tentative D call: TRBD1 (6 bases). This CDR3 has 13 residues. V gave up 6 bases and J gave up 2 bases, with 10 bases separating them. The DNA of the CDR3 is TGTGCCAGCAGCCCCAGGGGAAACACTGAAGCTTTCTTT. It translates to CASSPRGNTEAFF.

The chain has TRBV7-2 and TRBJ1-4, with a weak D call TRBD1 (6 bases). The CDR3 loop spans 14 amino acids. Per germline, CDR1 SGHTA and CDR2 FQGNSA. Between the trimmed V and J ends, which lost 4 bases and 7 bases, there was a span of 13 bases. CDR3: CASSYALQGEKLFF. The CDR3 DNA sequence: TGTGCCAGCAGCTACGCTCTACAGGGTGAAAAACTGTTTTTT.

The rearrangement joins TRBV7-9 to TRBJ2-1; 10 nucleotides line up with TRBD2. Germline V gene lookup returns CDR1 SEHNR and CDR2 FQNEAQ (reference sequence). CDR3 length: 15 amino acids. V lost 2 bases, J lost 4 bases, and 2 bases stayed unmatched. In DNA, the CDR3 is TGTGCCAGCAGCTTATCTAGCGGGGGTTACAATGAGCAGTTCTTC. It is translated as CASSLSSGGYNEQFF. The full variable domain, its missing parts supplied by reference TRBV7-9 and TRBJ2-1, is DTGVSQNPRHKITKRGQNVTFRCDPISEHNRLYWYRQTLGQGPEFLTYFQNEAQLEKSRLLSDRFSAERPKGSFSTLEIQRTEQGDSAMYLCASSLSSGGYNEQFFGPGTRLTVL.

This CDR3 is CASSIPTTEAFF. The CDR3 nucleotides are TGCGCCAGCAGCATTCCTACGACTGAAGCTTTCTTT. The chain combines TRBV5-1 with TRBJ1-1; D call uncertain. CDR3 length equals 12 residues. Germline values: CDR1 SGHRS, CDR2 YFSETQ. The V end was cut by 4 bases, the J end by 5 bases, with 9 bases between.

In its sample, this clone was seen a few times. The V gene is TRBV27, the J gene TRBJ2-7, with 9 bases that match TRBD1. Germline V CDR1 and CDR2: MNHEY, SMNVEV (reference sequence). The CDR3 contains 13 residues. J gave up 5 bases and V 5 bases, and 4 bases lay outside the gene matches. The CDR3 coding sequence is TGTGCCAGCAGTCCTGACAGGGGGGACGAGCAGTACTTC. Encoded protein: CASSPDRGDEQYF.

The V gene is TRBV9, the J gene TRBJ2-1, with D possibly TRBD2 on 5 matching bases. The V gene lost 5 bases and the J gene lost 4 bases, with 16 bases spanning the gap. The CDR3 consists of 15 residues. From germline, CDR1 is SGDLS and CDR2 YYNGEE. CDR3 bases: TGTGCCAGCAGTGATTCCGGGATCCGATACAATGAGCAGTTCTTC. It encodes CASSDSGIRYNEQFF. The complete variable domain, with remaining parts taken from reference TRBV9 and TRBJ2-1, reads DSGVTQTPKHLITATGQRVTLRCSPRSGDLSVYWYQQSLDQGLQFLIQYYNGEERAKGNILERFSAQQFPDLHSELNLSSLELGDSALYFCASSDSGIRYNEQFFGPGTRLTVL.

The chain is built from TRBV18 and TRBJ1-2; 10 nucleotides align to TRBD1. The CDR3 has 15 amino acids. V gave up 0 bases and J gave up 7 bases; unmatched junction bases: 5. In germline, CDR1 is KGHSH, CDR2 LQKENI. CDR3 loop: CASSPPGQGMSGYTF. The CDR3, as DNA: TGTGCCAGCTCACCACCGGGACAGGGGATGAGTGGCTACACCTTC. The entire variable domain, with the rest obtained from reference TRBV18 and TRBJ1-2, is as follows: NAGVMQNPRHLVRRRGQEARLRCSPMKGHSHVYWYRQLPEEGLKFMVYLQKENIIDESGMPKERFSAEFPKEGPSILRIQQVVRGDSAAYFCASSPPGQGMSGYTFGSGTRLTVV.

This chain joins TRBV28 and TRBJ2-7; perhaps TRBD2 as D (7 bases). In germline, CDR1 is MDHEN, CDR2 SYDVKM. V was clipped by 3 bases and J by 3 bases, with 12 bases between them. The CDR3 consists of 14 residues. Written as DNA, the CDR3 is TGTGCCAGCAGTTTTACGGGGGGCCTCTACGAGCAGTACTTC. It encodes CASSFTGGLYEQYF.

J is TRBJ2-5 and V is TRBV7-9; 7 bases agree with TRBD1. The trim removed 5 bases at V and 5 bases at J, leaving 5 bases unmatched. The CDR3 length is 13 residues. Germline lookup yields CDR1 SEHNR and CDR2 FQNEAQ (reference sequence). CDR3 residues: CASSRDSRETQYF. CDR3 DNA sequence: TGTGCCAGCAGCCGGGACAGTAGGGAGACCCAGTACTTC.

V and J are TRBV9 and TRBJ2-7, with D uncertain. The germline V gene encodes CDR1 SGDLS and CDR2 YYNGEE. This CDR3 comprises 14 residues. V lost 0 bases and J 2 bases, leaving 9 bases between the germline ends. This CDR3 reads CASSVDNRAYEQYF. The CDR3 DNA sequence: TGTGCCAGCAGCGTAGACAACAGAGCCTACGAGCAGTACTTC.

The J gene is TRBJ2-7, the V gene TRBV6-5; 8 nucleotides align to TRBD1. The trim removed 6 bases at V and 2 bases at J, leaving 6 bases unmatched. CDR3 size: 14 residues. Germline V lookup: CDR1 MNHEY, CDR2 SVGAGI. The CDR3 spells CASRSTGQAYEQYF. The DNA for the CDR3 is TGTGCCAGCAGATCAACGGGACAGGCCTACGAGCAGTACTTC.

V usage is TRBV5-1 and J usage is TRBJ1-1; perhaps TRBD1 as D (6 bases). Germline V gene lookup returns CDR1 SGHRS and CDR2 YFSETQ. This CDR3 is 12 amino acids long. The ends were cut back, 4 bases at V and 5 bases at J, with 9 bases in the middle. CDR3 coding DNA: TGCGCCAGCAGCGGGGACAAAACTGAAGCTTTCTTT. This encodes CASSGDKTEAFF.

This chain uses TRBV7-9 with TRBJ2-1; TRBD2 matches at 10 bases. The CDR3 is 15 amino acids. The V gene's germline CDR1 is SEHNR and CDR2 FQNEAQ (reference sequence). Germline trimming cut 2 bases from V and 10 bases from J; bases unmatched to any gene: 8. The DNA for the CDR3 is TGTGCCAGCAGCTTATGGCTAGCGGGAGACGGAGAGCAGTTCTTC. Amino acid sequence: CASSLWLAGDGEQFF.

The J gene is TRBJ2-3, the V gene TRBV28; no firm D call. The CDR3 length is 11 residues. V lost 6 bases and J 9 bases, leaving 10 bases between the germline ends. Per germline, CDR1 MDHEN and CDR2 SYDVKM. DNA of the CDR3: TGTGCCAGCAGGGTAGAAAACACGCAGTATTTT. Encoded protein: CASRVENTQYF.

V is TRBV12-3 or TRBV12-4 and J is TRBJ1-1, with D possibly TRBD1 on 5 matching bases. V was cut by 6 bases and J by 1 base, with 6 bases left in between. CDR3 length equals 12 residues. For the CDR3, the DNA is TGTGCCAGCAGGACAGAGAACACTGAAGCTTTCTTT. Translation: CASRTENTEAFF.

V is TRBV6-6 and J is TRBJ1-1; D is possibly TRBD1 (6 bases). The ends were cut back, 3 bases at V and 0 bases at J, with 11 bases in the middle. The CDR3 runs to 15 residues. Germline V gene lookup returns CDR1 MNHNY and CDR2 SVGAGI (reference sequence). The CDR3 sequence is CASSYKQGLNTEAFF. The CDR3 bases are TGTGCCAGCAGTTATAAACAGGGTCTGAACACTGAAGCTTTCTTT.

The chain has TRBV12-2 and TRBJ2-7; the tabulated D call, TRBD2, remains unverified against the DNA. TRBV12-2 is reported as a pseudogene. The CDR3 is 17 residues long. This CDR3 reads CASRPCPPGRFLYEQYF. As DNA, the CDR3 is TGTGCAAGTCGCCCGTGCCCCCCCGGGAGGTTCCTCTACGAGCAGTACTTC.

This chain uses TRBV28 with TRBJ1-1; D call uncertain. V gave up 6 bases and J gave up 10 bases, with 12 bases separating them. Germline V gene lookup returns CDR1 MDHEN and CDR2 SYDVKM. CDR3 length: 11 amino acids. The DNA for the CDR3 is TGTGCCAGCAGCCGGAGGATTGTAGCTTTCTTT. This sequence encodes CASSRRIVAFF.

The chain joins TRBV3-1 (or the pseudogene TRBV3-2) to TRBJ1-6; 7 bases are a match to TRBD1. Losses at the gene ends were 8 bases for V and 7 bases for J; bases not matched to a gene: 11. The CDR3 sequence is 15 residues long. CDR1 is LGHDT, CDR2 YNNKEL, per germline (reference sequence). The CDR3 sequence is CASRDSPWGNSPLHF. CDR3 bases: TGTGCCAGCCGGGACAGTCCTTGGGGAAATTCACCCCTCCACTTT.